This record looks at one TCR beta chain sequence and its context. Antigen: not known. TCRdb's copy holds only in-frame clones and misses some; the assay was immunoSEQ multiplex PCR. Among around 19,000 clones, about four fifths were seen once, and the ten largest hold around 7%. These data belong to a study of ipilimumab plus nivolumab after autologous stem cell transplantation. Study as a whole: Median doses per patient: 5 ipilimumab, under 10 nivolumab. Study-wide results and limits: TCR repertoire, Treg phenotype and gut microbiota reportedly support more study of this approach.

Through week 26, nivolumab 3 mg/kg IV was given weeks 1, 4, 7, 10, then biweekly. V was clipped by 4 bases and J by 7 bases, with 12 bases between them. This CDR3 is 13 amino acids long. The germline gives CDR1 SGHNT, CDR2 YYREEE (reference sequence). Sequenced material: PBMCs, taken in a trial of ipilimumab plus nivolumab as post-transplant consolidation. The sequence derives from a male donor with diffuse large B-cell lymphoma. The chain couples TRBV5-4 to TRBJ2-1, with D perhaps TRBD2 (5 bases). Written as DNA, the CDR3 is TGTGCCAGCAGCACCCAACTAGGGAATGAGCAGTTCTTC. Translated: CASSTQLGNEQFF. Complete variable domain (other parts from reference TRBV5-4 and TRBJ2-1): ETGVTQSPTHLIKTRGQQVTLRCSSQSGHNTVSWYQQALGQGPQFIFQYYREEENGRGNFPPRFSGLQFPNYSSELNVNALELDDSALYLCASSTQLGNEQFFGPGTRLTVL.